These T cell receptor beta chains were read from a single sample in a study of blood T cell repertoires in COVID-19. Generated by immunoSEQ multiplex PCR, the TCRdb table keeps only in-frame clones and is missing some. The sample carries fewer than 350,000 clones, around four fifths recorded once. Sequencing was carried out using peripheral blood. The receptors shown here come from a woman between 50 and 59 years old with active or convalescent COVID-19. The CDR3 runs from the conserved cysteine through the conserved F or W. Each record gives: D gene, clone size, J gene, V gene, CDR3 protein, CDR3 DNA. The D gene is left open where the match is weak. Some rows have no size entry. The others give once, few or many, or a class for an expanded clone.

. . TRBJ1-3 TRBV7-2 CASSLGSSAGNTIYF TGTGCCAGCAGCTTAGGGTCCAGCGCCGGAAACACCATATATTTT
TRBD2 . TRBJ2-1 TRBV10-1 CASSCLAGSYNEQFF TGCGCCAGCAGTTGCCTAGCGGGTTCTTACAATGAGCAGTTCTTC
. . TRBJ1-5 TRBV2 CASSEAPRGNQPQHF TGTGCCAGCAGTGAAGCCCCCCGGGGTAATCAGCCCCAGCATTTT
TRBD2 . TRBJ2-7 TRBV5-1 CASNVGLAEYSYEQYF TGCGCCAGCAACGTAGGACTAGCGGAATACTCCTACGAGCAGTACTTC
TRBD1 . TRBJ1-1 TRBV5-1 CASSDPTGGSTEAFF TGCGCCAGCAGCGATCCTACAGGGGGATCCACTGAAGCTTTCTTT
. . TRBJ2-5 TRBV27 CASRELGVQETQYF TGTGCCAGCAGAGAACTCGGGGTTCAAGAGACCCAGTACTTC
. once TRBJ2-7 TRBV5-1 CASSLATVWASREQYF TGCGCCAGCAGCTTGGCCACTGTCTGGGCAAGTCGCGAGCAGTACTTC
. . TRBJ1-1 TRBV4-1 CASSQDRVSGGYTEAFF TGCGCCAGCAGCCAAGATCGGGTTTCGGGGGGGTATACTGAAGCTTTCTTT
. . TRBJ2-3 TRBV5-1 CASSLGEGRTDTQYF TGCGCCAGCAGCTTGGGTGAGGGGAGGACAGATACGCAGTATTTT
. . TRBJ1-5 TRBV2 CASSVTRGSNQPQHF TGTGCCAGCAGTGTGACAAGGGGGAGCAATCAGCCCCAGCATTTT
TRBD2 . TRBJ2-2 TRBV2 CASSEQRGTGELFF TGTGCCAGCAGTGAGCAGCGGGGGACCGGGGAGCTGTTTTTT
TRBD2 many TRBJ2-5 TRBV7-8 CASSLVGPGLAGVSQETQYF TGTGCCAGCAGCTTAGTAGGCCCGGGACTAGCGGGAGTGTCGCAAGAGACCCAGTACTTC
. . TRBJ2-3 TRBV7-9 CASSLFGDTQYF TGTGCCAGCAGCTTGTTCGGAGATACGCAGTATTTT
. . TRBJ2-7 TRBV12-3/TRBV12-4 CASSLGLRTEQYF TGTGCCAGCAGTCTAGGACTGCGAACAGAGCAGTACTTC
. once TRBJ1-1 TRBV28 CASSGETGYTEAFF TGTGCCAGCAGCGGAGAAACAGGGTACACTGAAGCTTTCTTT
TRBD1 . TRBJ1-6 TRBV28 CASSLDRGSPLHF TGTGCCAGCAGTTTGGACAGGGGCTCTCCCCTCCACTTT
TRBD2 . TRBJ2-5 TRBV2 CASRVGGTQETQYF TGTGCCAGCAGGGTGGGGGGGACCCAAGAGACCCAGTACTTC
. . TRBJ1-3 TRBV9 CASSVEGGSGNTIYF TGTGCCAGCAGCGTAGAAGGAGGCTCTGGAAACACCATATATTTT
. few TRBJ1-5 TRBV2 CASSTRGFNQPQHF TGTGCCAGCTCTACGAGAGGGTTCAATCAGCCCCAGCATTTT